The clone carrying this T cell receptor (beta chain) was observed a few times. Trimming cost V 4 bases and J 4 bases, with 16 bases left between them. CDR1 and CDR2 from the germline V gene are MGHRA and YSYEKL. The CDR3 spans 15 residues. The data were obtained in a study of blood T cell repertoires in COVID-19. Study-wide background: Sample material is recorded as cDNA or gDNA derived from T cells, B-cell-depleted T cells, or PBMCs.

How the authors handled the data: How many nucleated cells were present was estimated from reference gene primer amplification. The data were produced by immunoSEQ multiplex PCR, yet TCRdb's version contains in-frame clones alone and is incomplete. V, J and clone size reflect that table, while D and trimming were determined from the DNA. The table records over 95,000 clones, roughly 76% of them present only once. This chain connects TRBV4-1 to TRBJ1-2; D may be TRBD1 (6 bases). The sequenced sample consisted of peripheral blood. This clonotype was obtained from a human donor in a cohort sampled during active COVID-19. CDR3 nucleotide sequence: TGCGCCAGCAGCCCAACTACGGGACAAATCTATGGCTACACCTTC. Protein sequence: CASSPTTGQIYGYTF.